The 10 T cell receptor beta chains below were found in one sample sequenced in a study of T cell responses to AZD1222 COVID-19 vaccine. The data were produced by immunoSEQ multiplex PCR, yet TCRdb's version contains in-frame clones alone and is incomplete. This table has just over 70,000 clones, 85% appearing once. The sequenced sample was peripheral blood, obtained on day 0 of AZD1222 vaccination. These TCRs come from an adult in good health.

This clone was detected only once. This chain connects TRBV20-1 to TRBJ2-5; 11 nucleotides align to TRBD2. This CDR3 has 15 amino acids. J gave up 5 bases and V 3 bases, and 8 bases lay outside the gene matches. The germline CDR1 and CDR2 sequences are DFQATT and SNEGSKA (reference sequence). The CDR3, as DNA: TGCAGTGCTAGTCCTAGCGGGGGGTTCTCGGAGACCCAGTACTTC. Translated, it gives CSASPSGGFSETQYF.

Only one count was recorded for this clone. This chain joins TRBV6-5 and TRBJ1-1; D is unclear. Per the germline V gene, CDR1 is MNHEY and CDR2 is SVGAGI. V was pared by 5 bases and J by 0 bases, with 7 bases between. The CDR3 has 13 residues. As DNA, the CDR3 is TGTGCCAGCAGTAGGGCAATGAACACTGAAGCTTTCTTT. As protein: CASSRAMNTEAFF.

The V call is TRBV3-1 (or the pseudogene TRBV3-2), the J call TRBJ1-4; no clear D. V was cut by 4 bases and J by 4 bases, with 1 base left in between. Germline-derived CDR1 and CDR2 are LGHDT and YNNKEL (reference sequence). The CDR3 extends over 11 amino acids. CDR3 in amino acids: CASSRNEKLFF. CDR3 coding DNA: TGTGCCAGCAGCCGTAATGAAAAACTGTTTTTT.

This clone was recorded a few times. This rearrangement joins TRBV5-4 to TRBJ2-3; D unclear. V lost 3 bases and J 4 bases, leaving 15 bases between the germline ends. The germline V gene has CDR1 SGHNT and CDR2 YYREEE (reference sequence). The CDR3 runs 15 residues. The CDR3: CASSSAGPGPDTQYF. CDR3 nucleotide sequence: TGTGCCAGCAGCTCGGCCGGGCCAGGCCCAGATACGCAGTATTTT.

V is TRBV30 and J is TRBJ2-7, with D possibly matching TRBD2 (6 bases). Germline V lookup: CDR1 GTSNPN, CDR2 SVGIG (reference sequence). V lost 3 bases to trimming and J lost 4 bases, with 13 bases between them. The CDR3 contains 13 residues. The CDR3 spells CAWSVTRAYEQYF. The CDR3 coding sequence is TGTGCCTGGAGCGTGACTAGAGCATACGAGCAGTACTTC.

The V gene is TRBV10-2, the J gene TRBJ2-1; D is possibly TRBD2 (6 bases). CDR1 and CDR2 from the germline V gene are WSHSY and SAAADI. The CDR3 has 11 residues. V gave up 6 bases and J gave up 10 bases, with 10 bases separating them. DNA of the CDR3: TGCGCCAGCAGACAGCTAGCGGAGCAGTTCTTC. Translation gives CASRQLAEQFF.

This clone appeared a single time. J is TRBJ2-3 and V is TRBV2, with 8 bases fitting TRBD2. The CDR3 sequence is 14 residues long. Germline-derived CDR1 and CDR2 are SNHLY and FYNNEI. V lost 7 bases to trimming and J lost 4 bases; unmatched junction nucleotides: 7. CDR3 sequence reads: CASTRGAGSDTQYF. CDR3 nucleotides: TGTGCCAGCACGCGGGGGGCAGGATCAGATACGCAGTATTTT.

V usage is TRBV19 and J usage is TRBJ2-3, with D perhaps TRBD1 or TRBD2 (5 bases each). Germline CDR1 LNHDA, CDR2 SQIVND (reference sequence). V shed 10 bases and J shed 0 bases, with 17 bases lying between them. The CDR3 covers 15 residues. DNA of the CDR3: TGTGCCACTAAAACCGGGACCTCCAGCACAGATACGCAGTATTTT. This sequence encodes CATKTGTSSTDTQYF.

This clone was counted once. CDR3 loop: CASSLALDRAKGYTF. The CDR3 DNA reads TGTGCCAGCAGCTTAGCGTTAGACAGGGCGAAAGGCTACACCTTC. The chain links TRBV7-2 to TRBJ1-2; TRBD1 aligns across 7 bases. Germline assignment: CDR1 SGHTA and CDR2 FQGNSA. V gave up 0 bases and J gave up 8 bases; unmatched junction bases: 9. This CDR3 region has 15 residues.

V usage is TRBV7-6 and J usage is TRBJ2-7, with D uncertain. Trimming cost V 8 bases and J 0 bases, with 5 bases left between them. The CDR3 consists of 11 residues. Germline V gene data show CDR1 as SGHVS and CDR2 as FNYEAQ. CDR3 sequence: CASADSYEQYF. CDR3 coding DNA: TGTGCCAGCGCAGACTCCTACGAGCAGTACTTC.